Reported below is one TCR beta chain. This clonotype was counted only a few times. The antigen it recognizes is unknown. The record has no base qualities; no much larger clone is one base away. Every donor in the study was a healthy Caucasian. Three pairs of female monozygotic twins, all aged roughly 18 to 29 years, made up the twin cohort. Peripheral blood mononuclear cells were the source from which RNA for the TCR libraries was isolated. The CDR3 sequence holds 14 residues, the cysteine and phenylalanine included. CDR3 DNA only is kept here, 42 bases in frame from base 1. CDR1 MNHNS and CDR2 SASEGT were looked up in the germline V gene. V was cut back by 6 bases and J by 1 base, leaving a gap of 11 bases between them. The method was 5' RACE. TCRdb lists the instrument as Illumina HiSeq 2000. A universal primer binding site was introduced by template switching, and a unique molecular identifier was present in the final cDNA, enabling accurate counting of TCR cDNA molecules. Specific primers in the conserved constant-segment region were used to synthesize first-strand cDNA for the TCR alpha and beta chains. To control for contamination, each cDNA library was double barcoded with a SMART-Mk sample barcode plus Illumina barcodes. Two successive PCR steps introduced TruSeq adapter sequences along with Illumina sample barcodes. The TCR alpha and beta cDNA libraries were sequenced on the Illumina HiSeq platform using custom primers. The paper's processing steps were these. MiGEC processed the raw reads to extract unique molecular identifiers, while MiXCR was used to determine the CDR3 positions. Recombination models were inferred per individual with the repgenHMM and IGoR tools using an EM algorithm. The analysis of shared clonotypes was done with the tcR package in R, with sharing normalized by the product of cloneset sizes. Out-of-frame nonproductive sequences were analyzed to study raw recombination free of thymic and clonal selection effects. The public reads were reanalyzed by TCRdb: fastp trimming at Q25, MiXCR alignment, in-frame beta chains only. Here each entry gathers all rows of one CDR3 protein and keeps the most common genes and DNA. The V and J calls come from TCRdb's annotation, not from the publication. This sample holds 700,000 to 950,000 distinct CDR3 sequences; roughly 12% were observed only once. The top ten clonotypes cover 1.5% to 2% of the sample.

The data originate from a study of identical twins (dated by TCRdb to the mid-2010s). Concerning the study at large: To test whether fetal clonotypes persist, this study deep-sequenced TCR alpha and beta repertoires from monozygotic twins, from unrelated adults of various ages, and from cord blood. Replicate twin experiments were performed at different times using different library preparation protocols to rule out contamination.

What the work shows at the level of the full study, not this receptor alone: Zero-insertion analyses could be partly confounded by invariant T cells such as MAIT and iNKT, though diverse VJ usage argued against such confounding for most clonotypes. Out-of-frame TCR alpha sharing in monozygotic twins was systematically underestimated by recombination models, whereas sharing between unrelated individuals was in agreement with the recombination models. Fewer insertions were carried by abundant cord blood beta clonotypes; a weaker similar trend was observed in young adult naive repertoires, while no such trend was observed in memory repertoires. A weaker excess of twin sharing was found in beta out-of-frame sequences because the signal-to-noise ratio was lowered by fewer shared sequences. Because the same donors could not be followed over many years, the conclusions depended on cross-sectional statistical analysis. Compared with coincidental sharing between unrelated individuals, an excess of low generation-probability sequences was observed among out-of-frame TCR alpha sequences shared between twins.

The data were also submitted as part of a second study, on yellow fever vaccine responses in identical twins. The second source states: The T cell response to vaccination in identical twins was reported by the authors to appear partly convergent and partly personalized. The study precisely tracked vaccine-responding T cell clones in identical twins.

The sequenced sample consisted of PBMCs. The chain is encoded by TRBV6-1 joined to TRBJ2-3; the D region possibly corresponds to TRBD2 (5 bases align). The clonotype originates from a woman younger than 30 in good health. Read as DNA, the sequence is TGTGCCAGCAGGACCCCCGGGGGCACAGATACGCAGTATTTT. Its protein reads: CASRTPGGTDTQYF.